The 16 T cell receptor beta chains given below trace back to one sample, sequenced in a study of blood T cell repertoires in COVID-19. TCRdb keeps only in-frame clones here, not all; method: immunoSEQ multiplex PCR. Among 300,000 to 350,000 clones, 90% were seen once, and the ten largest hold 3.5% to 4.5%. Sequenced material: PBMCs or T cells enriched from blood (not recorded which). The receptors were sampled from a woman aged 18-29 years with acute COVID-19.

Of note for this clone: The same CDR3 also results from other DNA sequences found in this sample. The chain recombines TRBV28 with TRBJ2-1, with D possibly being TRBD2 (6 bases). CDR3 size: 14 residues. Germline loops: CDR1 MDHEN, CDR2 SYDVKM. Trimming shortened V by 2 bases and J by 4 bases, and 9 bases separated the two germline ends. The CDR3 nucleotides read TGTGCCAGCAGTTTAAGTAGCGGTTACAATGAGCAGTTCTTC. This encodes CASSLSSGYNEQFF.

The rearrangement uses TRBV5-8 and TRBJ2-5; D is possibly TRBD2 (5 bases). Germline CDR1 reads SGHTS; CDR2 reads YDEGEE. This CDR3 comprises 15 residues. V was pared by 1 base and J by 5 bases, with 15 bases between. CDR3 nucleotides: TGTGCCAGCAGCTTGCCGGGGAAAGGGTGGGAGACCCAGTACTTC. Its protein is CASSLPGKGWETQYF.

The chain joins TRBV11-3 to TRBJ2-7, with D possibly matching TRBD2 (6 bases). Trimming pared 1 base from V and 4 bases from J, leaving 11 bases between. The V gene's germline CDR1 is SGHNT and CDR2 YENEEA. The CDR3 covers 14 residues. The DNA for the CDR3 is TGTGCCAGCAGCTTAGGGGGAGGAGGTTACGAGCAGTACTTC. This encodes CASSLGGGGYEQYF.

The sample holds one count of this clone. This chain joins TRBV6-5 and TRBJ1-1, with no clear D. The CDR3 is 15 residues long. Trimming took off 3 bases at V and 0 bases at J, with 11 bases between the two ends. Per germline, CDR1 MNHEY and CDR2 SVGAGI. CDR3 coding DNA: TGTGCCAGCAGTTATTTCAGAATATTGAACACTGAAGCTTTCTTT. Translating gives CASSYFRILNTEAFF.

This chain uses TRBV2 with TRBJ2-7, with no clear D. This CDR3 has 13 amino acids. V was cut by 4 bases and J by 3 bases, with 10 bases left in between. Germline CDR1 reads SNHLY; CDR2 reads FYNNEI. CDR3 nucleotides: TGTGCCAGCAGTGCAGGCACTGACTACGAGCAGTACTTC. Residues: CASSAGTDYEQYF.

The V gene is TRBV29-1, the J gene TRBJ2-5; the match to TRBD1 covers 12 bases. The CDR3 totals 13 residues. Germline V gene data show CDR1 as SQVTM and CDR2 as ANQGSEA. Unmatched junction bases numbered 4, after V lost 7 bases and J lost 4 bases. In DNA, the CDR3 is TGCAGCGCAGGGACAGGGGGCCGAGAGACCCAGTACTTC. This encodes CSAGTGGRETQYF.

The chain links TRBV2 to TRBJ2-5, with 8 bases matching TRBD2. Losses at the gene ends were 7 bases for V and 6 bases for J; bases not matched to a gene: 10. The V gene's germline CDR1 is SNHLY and CDR2 FYNNEI. The CDR3 is made up of 14 amino acids. CDR3 sequence: CASTGGIAGKTQYF. In DNA form, the CDR3 reads TGTGCCAGCACAGGCGGGATAGCGGGAAAGACCCAGTACTTC.

The chain combines TRBV28 with TRBJ2-1; D gene ambiguous. Germline values: CDR1 MDHEN, CDR2 SYDVKM. Trimming cost V 5 bases and J 14 bases, with 19 bases left between them. The CDR3 consists of 13 residues. The CDR3 spells CASSPPLSSNKFF. In nucleotides, the CDR3 is TGTGCCAGCAGTCCCCCTTTGAGTAGCAATAAGTTCTTC.

This clone was seen more than once but under ten times. This chain uses TRBV10-1 with TRBJ2-7; D may be TRBD1 (6 bases). V lost 3 bases, J lost 6 bases, and 12 bases lay in between. Germline CDR1 and CDR2: WNHNN and SYGVQD (reference sequence). CDR3 length equals 13 residues. Here the CDR3 reads CASSDQGSSEQYF. DNA for the CDR3: TGCGCCAGCAGTGACCAGGGGAGTTCCGAGCAGTACTTC.

The rearrangement uses TRBV19 and TRBJ1-6; tentative D call: TRBD1 (5 bases). Germline lookup yields CDR1 LNHDA and CDR2 SQIVND (reference sequence). V dropped 5 bases and J dropped 8 bases, with 10 bases sitting between them. This CDR3 contains 13 residues. CDR3 residues: CASSSGLDSPLHF. DNA of the CDR3: TGTGCCAGTAGTTCAGGGTTGGATTCACCCCTCCACTTT.

The genes are TRBV6-5 and TRBJ2-7; 12 nucleotides match TRBD2. From germline, CDR1 is MNHEY and CDR2 SVGAGI. This CDR3 is built from 14 residues. V trimming: 7 bases; J trimming: 4 bases; junction bases outside the gene matches: 5. The CDR3 sequence: CASTSSGRAYEQYF. The CDR3 bases are TGTGCCAGCACCTCTAGCGGGAGGGCGTACGAGCAGTACTTC.

The chain combines TRBV4-2 with TRBJ2-3, with D unclear. Germline CDR1 reads LGHNA; CDR2 reads YNFKEQ. This CDR3 has 13 residues. The V gene lost 0 bases and the J gene lost 5 bases, with 6 bases spanning the gap. The DNA for the CDR3 is TGTGCCAGCAGCCAAGAAGTTAGAGATACGCAGTATTTT. This codes for CASSQEVRDTQYF.

This clone was recorded once. The CDR3 loop reads CSVEDPPGADTQYF. The CDR3 bases are TGCAGCGTTGAAGATCCCCCGGGGGCAGATACGCAGTATTTT. The chain is built from TRBV29-1 and TRBJ2-3; possible D gene TRBD2, 6 bases. In germline, CDR1 is SQVTM, CDR2 ANQGSEA. CDR3 length: 14 amino acids. Trimming removed 0 bases from V and 4 bases from J, with 11 bases in between.

This chain joins TRBV7-9 and TRBJ2-7; 8 bases are shared with TRBD1. Looked up from germline, CDR1 is SEHNR and CDR2 is FQNEAQ (reference sequence). The ends lost 2 bases at V and 5 bases at J; junction bases unmatched: 5. This CDR3 has 14 residues. The CDR3 region is CASSLNAGGDEQYF. CDR3 coding DNA: TGTGCCAGCAGCTTAAACGCAGGGGGCGACGAGCAGTACTTC.

The rearrangement links TRBV7-2 to TRBJ2-1, with 12 bases that match TRBD2. The V and J ends lost 5 bases and 4 bases, in that order; junction bases with no gene match: 6. This CDR3 has 16 residues. Germline lookup yields CDR1 SGHTA and CDR2 FQGNSA. CDR3 DNA: TGTGCCAGCAGCGTGACTAGCGGGAGTGTATACAATGAGCAGTTCTTC. It specifies CASSVTSGSVYNEQFF.

The J gene is TRBJ1-1, the V gene TRBV6-5, with D unresolved. V was shortened by 0 bases and J by 5 bases, with 10 bases between the two germline ends. This CDR3 has 14 residues. From germline, CDR1 is MNHEY and CDR2 SVGAGI. The CDR3 sequence is CASSYSRPGTEAFF. The CDR3 nucleotides are TGTGCCAGCAGTTACTCGCGGCCGGGGACTGAAGCTTTCTTT.